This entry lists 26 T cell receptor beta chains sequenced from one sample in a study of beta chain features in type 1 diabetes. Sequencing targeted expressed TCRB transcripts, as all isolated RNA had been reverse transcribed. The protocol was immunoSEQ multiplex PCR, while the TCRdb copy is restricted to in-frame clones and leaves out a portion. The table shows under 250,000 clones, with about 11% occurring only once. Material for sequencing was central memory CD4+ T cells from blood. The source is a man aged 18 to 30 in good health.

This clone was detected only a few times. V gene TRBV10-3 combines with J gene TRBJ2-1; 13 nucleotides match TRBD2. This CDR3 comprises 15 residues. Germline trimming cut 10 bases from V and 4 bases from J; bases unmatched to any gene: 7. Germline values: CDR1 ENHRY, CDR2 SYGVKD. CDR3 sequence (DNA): TGTGCCACCACGGGGACTAGCGGGATTTACAATGAGCAGTTCTTC. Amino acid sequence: CATTGTSGIYNEQFF.

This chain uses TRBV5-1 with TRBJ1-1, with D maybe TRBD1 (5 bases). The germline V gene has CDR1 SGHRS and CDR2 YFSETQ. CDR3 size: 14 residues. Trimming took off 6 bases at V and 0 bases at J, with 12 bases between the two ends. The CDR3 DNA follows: TGCGCCAGCAATTCCCAGGGAATGAACACTGAAGCTTTCTTT. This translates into CASNSQGMNTEAFF.

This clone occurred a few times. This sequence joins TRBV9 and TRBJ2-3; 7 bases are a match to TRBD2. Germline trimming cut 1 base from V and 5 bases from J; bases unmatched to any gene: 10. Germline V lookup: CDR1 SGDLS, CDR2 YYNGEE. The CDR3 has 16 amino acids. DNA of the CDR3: TGTGCCAGCAGCGTAATGGCGGGAGATCCGGGAGATACGCAGTATTTT. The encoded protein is CASSVMAGDPGDTQYF. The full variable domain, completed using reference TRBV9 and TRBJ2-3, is DSGVTQTPKHLITATGQRVTLRCSPRSGDLSVYWYQQSLDQGLQFLIQYYNGEERAKGNILERFSAQQFPDLHSELNLSSLELGDSALYFCASSVMAGDPGDTQYFGPGTRLTVL.

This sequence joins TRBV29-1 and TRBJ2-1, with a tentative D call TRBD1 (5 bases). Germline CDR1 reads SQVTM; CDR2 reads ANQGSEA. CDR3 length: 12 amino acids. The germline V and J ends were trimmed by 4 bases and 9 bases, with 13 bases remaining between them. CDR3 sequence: CSVVRARGEQFF. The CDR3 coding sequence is TGCAGCGTTGTCAGGGCTAGGGGTGAGCAGTTCTTC.

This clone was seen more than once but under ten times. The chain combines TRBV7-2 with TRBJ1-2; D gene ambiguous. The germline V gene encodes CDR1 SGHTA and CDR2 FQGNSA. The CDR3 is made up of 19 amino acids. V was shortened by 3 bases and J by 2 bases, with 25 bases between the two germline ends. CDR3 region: CASSLSSAFRPDRNYGYTF. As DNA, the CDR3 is TGTGCCAGCAGCTTGTCCTCCGCCTTCAGGCCCGACCGAAACTATGGCTACACCTTC.

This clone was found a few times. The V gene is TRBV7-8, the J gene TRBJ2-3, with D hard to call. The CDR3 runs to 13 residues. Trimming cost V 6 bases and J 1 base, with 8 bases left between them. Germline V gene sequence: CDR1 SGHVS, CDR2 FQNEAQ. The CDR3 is CASSTHGTDTQYF. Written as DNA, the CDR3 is TGTGCCAGCAGTACCCATGGCACAGATACGCAGTATTTT. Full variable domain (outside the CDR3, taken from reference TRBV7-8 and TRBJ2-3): GAGVSQSPRYKVAKRGQDVALRCDPISGHVSLFWYQQALGQGPEFLTYFQNEAQLDKSGLPSDRFFAERPEGSVSTLKIQRTQQEDSAVYLCASSTHGTDTQYFGPGTRLTVL.

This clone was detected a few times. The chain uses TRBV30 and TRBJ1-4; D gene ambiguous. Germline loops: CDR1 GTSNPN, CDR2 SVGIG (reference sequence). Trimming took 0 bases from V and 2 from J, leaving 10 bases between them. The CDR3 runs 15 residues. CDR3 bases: TGTGCCTGGAGTGTACTCGGAGGGACTAATGAAAAACTGTTTTTT. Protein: CAWSVLGGTNEKLFF.

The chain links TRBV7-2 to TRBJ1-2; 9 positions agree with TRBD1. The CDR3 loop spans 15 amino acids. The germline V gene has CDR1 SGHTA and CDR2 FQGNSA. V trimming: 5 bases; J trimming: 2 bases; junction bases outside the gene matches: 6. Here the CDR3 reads CASSLRDRDNYGYTF. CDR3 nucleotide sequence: TGTGCCAGCAGCCTCCGGGACAGGGACAACTATGGCTACACCTTC.

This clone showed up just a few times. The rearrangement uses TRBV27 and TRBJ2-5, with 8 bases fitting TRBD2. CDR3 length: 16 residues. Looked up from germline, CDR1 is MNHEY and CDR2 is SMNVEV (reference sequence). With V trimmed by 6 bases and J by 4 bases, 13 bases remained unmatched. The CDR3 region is CASSLSGTVGRETQYF. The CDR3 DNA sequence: TGTGCCAGCAGCCTTAGCGGGACGGTGGGTCGAGAGACCCAGTACTTC.

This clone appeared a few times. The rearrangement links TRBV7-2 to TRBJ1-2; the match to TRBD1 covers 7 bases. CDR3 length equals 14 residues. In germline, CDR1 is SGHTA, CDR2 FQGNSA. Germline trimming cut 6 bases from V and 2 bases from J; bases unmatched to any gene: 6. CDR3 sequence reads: CASRTGQQNYGYTF. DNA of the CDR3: TGTGCCAGCAGAACGGGACAGCAAAACTATGGCTACACCTTC.

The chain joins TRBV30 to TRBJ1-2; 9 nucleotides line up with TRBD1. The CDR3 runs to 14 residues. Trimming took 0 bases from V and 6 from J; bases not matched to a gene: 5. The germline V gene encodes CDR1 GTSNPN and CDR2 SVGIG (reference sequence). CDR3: CAWSVQWTGDGYTF. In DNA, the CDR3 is TGTGCCTGGAGTGTACAATGGACAGGGGATGGCTACACCTTC. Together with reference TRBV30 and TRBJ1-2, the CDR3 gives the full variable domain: SQTIHQWPATLVQPVGSPLSLECTVEGTSNPNLYWYRQAAGRGLQLLFYSVGIGQISSEVPQNLSASRPQDRQFILSSKKLLLSDSGFYLCAWSVQWTGDGYTFGSGTRLTVV.

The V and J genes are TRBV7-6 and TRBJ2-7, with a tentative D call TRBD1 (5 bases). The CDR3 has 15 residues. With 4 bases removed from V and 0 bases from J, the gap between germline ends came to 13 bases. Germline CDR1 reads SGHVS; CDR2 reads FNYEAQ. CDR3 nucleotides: TGTGCCAGCAGCTCTCAGGGCTTTCACTCCTACGAGCAGTACTTC. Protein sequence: CASSSQGFHSYEQYF.

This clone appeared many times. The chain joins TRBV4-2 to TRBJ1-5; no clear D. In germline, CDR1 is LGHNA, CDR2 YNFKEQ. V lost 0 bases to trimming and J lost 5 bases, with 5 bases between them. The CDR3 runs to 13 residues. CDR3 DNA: TGTGCCAGCAGCCAAGATCCCGATCAGCCCCAGCATTTT. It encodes CASSQDPDQPQHF.

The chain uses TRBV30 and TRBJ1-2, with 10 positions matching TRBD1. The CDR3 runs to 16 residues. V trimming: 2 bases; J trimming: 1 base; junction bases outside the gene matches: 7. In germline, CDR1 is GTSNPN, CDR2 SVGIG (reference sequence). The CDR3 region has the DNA TGTGCCTGGAGTTTACGAGGACAGGGGGGTAACTATGGCTACACCTTC. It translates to CAWSLRGQGGNYGYTF.

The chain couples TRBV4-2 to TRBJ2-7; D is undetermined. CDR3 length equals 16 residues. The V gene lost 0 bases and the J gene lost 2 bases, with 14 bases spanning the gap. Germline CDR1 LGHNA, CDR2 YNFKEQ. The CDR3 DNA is TGTGCCAGCAGCCAAGACGGTCACTATTTCGCCTACGAGCAGTACTTC. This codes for CASSQDGHYFAYEQYF.

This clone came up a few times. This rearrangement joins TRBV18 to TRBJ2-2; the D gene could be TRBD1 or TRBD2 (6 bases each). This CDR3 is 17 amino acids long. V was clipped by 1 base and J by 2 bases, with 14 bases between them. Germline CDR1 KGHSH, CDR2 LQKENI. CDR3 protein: CASSPLPGGGNTGELFF. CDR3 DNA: TGTGCCAGCTCACCACTTCCAGGAGGGGGAAACACCGGGGAGCTGTTTTTT.

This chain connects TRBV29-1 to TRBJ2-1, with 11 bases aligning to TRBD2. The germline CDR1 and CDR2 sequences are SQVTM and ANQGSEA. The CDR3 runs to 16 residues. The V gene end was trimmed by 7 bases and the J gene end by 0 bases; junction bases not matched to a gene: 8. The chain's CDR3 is CSAKSTSGISYNEQFF. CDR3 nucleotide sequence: TGCAGCGCAAAATCGACTAGCGGGATCTCCTACAATGAGCAGTTCTTC.

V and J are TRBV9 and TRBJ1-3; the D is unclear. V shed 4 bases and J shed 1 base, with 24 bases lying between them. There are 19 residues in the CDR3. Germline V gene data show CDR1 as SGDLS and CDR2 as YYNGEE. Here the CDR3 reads CASSLSPGLTTTSGNTIYF. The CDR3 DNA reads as TGTGCCAGCAGCTTATCCCCAGGCCTGACGACGACTTCTGGAAACACCATATATTTT.

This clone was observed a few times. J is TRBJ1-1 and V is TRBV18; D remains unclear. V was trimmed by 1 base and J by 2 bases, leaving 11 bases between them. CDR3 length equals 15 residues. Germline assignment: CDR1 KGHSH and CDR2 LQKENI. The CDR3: CASSPREGINTEAFF. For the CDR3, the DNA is TGTGCCAGCTCACCACGGGAGGGAATCAACACTGAAGCTTTCTTT. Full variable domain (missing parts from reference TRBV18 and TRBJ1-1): NAGVMQNPRHLVRRRGQEARLRCSPMKGHSHVYWYRQLPEEGLKFMVYLQKENIIDESGMPKERFSAEFPKEGPSILRIQQVVRGDSAAYFCASSPREGINTEAFFGQGTRLTVV.

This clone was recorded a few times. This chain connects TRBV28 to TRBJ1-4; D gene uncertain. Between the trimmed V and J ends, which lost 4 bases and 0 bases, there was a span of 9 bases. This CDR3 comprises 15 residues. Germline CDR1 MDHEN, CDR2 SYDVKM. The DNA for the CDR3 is TGTGCCAGCAGTTCCCAACGTGCAACTAATGAAAAACTGTTTTTT. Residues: CASSSQRATNEKLFF. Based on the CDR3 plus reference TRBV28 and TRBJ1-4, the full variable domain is DVKVTQSSRYLVKRTGEKVFLECVQDMDHENMFWYRQDPGLGLRLIYFSYDVKMKEKGDIPEGYSVSREKKERFSLILESASTNQTSMYLCASSSQRATNEKLFFGSGTQLSVL.

CDR3 residues: CASSGRDPLYNEQFF. The CDR3 bases are TGTGCCAGCAGCGGCCGGGACCCCCTATACAATGAGCAGTTCTTC. The V call is TRBV9, the J call TRBJ2-1; TRBD1 or TRBD2 may be the D gene (5 bases each). Germline V lookup: CDR1 SGDLS, CDR2 YYNGEE. Between the trimmed V and J ends, which lost 3 bases and 4 bases, there was a span of 14 bases. CDR3 size: 15 residues.

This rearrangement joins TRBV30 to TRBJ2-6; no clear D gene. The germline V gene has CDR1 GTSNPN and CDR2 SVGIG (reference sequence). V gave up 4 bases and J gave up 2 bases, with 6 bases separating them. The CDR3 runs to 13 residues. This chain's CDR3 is CAWTRAGANVLTF. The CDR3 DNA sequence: TGTGCCTGGACTCGCGCTGGGGCCAACGTCCTGACTTTC.

CDR3 amino acids: CASSLDRADEKLFF. The CDR3 bases are TGTGCCAGCAGCCTGGACAGGGCTGATGAAAAACTGTTTTTT. V usage is TRBV11-2 and J usage is TRBJ1-4; the match to TRBD1 covers 8 bases. Germline V gene data show CDR1 as SGHAT and CDR2 as FQNNGV. V dropped 5 bases and J dropped 6; count of bases not matched to a gene: 5. This CDR3 spans 14 amino acids.

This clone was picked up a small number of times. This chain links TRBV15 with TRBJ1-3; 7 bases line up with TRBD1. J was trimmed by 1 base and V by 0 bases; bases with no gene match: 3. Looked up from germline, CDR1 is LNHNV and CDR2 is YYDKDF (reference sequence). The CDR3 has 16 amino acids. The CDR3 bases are TGTGCCACCAGCAGAGATCTACAGGGGTCTGGAAACACCATATATTTT. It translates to CATSRDLQGSGNTIYF. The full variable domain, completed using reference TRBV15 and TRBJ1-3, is DAMVIQNPRYQVTQFGKPVTLSCSQTLNHNVMYWYQQKSSQAPKLLFHYYDKDFNNEADTPDNFQSRRPNTSFCFLDIRSPGLGDTAMYLCATSRDLQGSGNTIYFGEGSWLTVV.

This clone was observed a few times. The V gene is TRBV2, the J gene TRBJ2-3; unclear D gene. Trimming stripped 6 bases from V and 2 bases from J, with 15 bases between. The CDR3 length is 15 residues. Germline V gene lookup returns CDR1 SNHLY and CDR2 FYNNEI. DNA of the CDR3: TGTGCCAGCAGGGACGCCAACGGATTCACAGATACGCAGTATTTT. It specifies CASRDANGFTDTQYF.

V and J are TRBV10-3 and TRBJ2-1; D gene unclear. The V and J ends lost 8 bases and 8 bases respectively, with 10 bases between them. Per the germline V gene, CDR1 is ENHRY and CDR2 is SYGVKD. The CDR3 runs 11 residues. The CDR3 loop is CAIAREDEQFF. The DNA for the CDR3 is TGTGCCATCGCCAGAGAGGATGAGCAGTTCTTC.